This T cell receptor beta chain was observed in a study of blood T cell repertoires in COVID-19 (dated by TCRdb to 2019 to 2021). At the level of the whole study: Samples covering the acute and convalescent phases of COVID-19 were provided by collaborators in the United States, Italy and Spain. The sample metadata nearly always contained a de-identified subject ID, COVID-19 status, age in years and sex. Subjects who had been exposed to COVID-19, were actively infected with it, or had recovered from it provided the deeply sampled blood TCRbeta repertoires that made up the dataset. The material from the prospective study consisted of cDNA or gDNA derived from T cells, B-cell-depleted T cells, or PBMCs. The samples were drawn from two sources: the first 160 participants of the ongoing ImmuneRACE study, and 1,200 or so subjects contributed by 6 global collaborators. The repertoires were made available in a free public database intended to serve as a resource for research on the immune response to SARS-CoV-2. Where HLA class I and class II types were available, the types were taken from metadata supplied by the sample provider, not from assay-based typing.

The CDR3 holds 20 amino acids from the cysteine to the phenylalanine. The read is trimmed to its CDR3 DNA, 60 bases read in frame from base 1. Trimming accounts for 0 bases at V and 0 bases at J, while the number of junction bases matched to no gene is 12. CDR1 LGHNA and CDR2 YNFKEQ were looked up in the germline V gene. Of note for this clone: Its recognized antigen is unknown. One base away there is no much larger clone; base qualities are not given.

Enrolling through a virtual design, the prospective study's participants ranged in age from roughly 18 to 95 years and lived across roughly 23 United States geographic areas. In the prospective study, cohorts were assigned on the basis of participant-reported clinical history obtained from a screening survey and a study questionnaire. Mobile phlebotomists in the prospective study collected whole blood, serum and a nasopharyngeal or oropharyngeal swab from every participant. Prospective study participants could optionally give additional blood draws and questionnaires over a roughly two-month period. Before DNA extraction, blood samples from the prospective study were shipped at room temperature or frozen. The immunoSEQ Assay, a bias-controlled multiplex PCR, was used to amplify TCRbeta CDR3 regions from genomic DNA. Per the authors' processing: Within the assay, amplification of reference gene primers was used to estimate how many nucleated cells each sample contained. To quantify the absolute abundance of each unique TCRbeta CDR3 rearrangement, sequence reads were collapsed and filtered. For each sample, productive Simpson clonality was calculated as the square root of Simpson's diversity index over productive rearrangements. Imported from immuneACCESS, the table was reduced by TCRdb to in-frame sequences with V and J called. These copies leave out some clones; in studies compared against another copy, an unresolved V gene accounts for under half, and the cause of the remainder is not known. V and J calls and clone size follow that table, whereas D and trimming were derived from the DNA. A total of about 220,000 clones appear in this sample, around 91% of them only once. Around 3.2% of the sample belongs to the ten largest clones.

Study-wide conclusions, independent of this receptor: The amount of clinical and demographic metadata varied by source and participant and was provided uncurated.

The chain is encoded by TRBV4-2 joined to TRBJ2-1; 9 bases in between match TRBD2. This receptor was obtained from a woman younger than 35 in a cohort exposed to, infected with or recovered from COVID-19 (not recorded which). Material for sequencing was PBMCs or T cells enriched from blood (not recorded which). The CDR3 corresponds to CASSQDPAGGSSYSYNEQFF. Here is the DNA: TGTGCCAGCAGCCAAGATCCAGCGGGGGGCTCCAGTTACTCCTACAATGAGCAGTTCTTC.